This T cell receptor beta chain was captured by sequencing in a study of blood T cells in healthy people across ages. Findings of the study overall: The percentage of naive T cells correlated strongly with TCR beta diversity. Observed TCR beta diversity per million T cells went down as age went up. This fall followed a roughly linear course with age.

For the second PCR, which ran for roughly 6 to 12 cycles, a sample-barcoded 5' primer and a J-beta primer mix were used. TCRdb reanalysed the 5' RACE reads using MiXCR and keeps one entry per CDR3 protein. The sample yields over 750,000 distinct CDR3 sequences, 20% to 30% seen once. This CDR3 has 16 amino acids. V shed 3 bases, J shed 7 bases, and the junction held 9 bases outside the gene matches. Germline values: CDR1 MDHEN, CDR2 SYDVKM. To note about this clonotype: The antigen is not known.

These same records also appear under a second study, on T cells of mothers and their children. That work contributes: With the M1S primer of the second PCR, sample barcodes and 2-4 random nucleotides were added.

The V call is TRBV28, the J call TRBJ1-6; the match to TRBD1 covers 7 bases. The receptor was isolated from a boy younger than 18 in good health. The sample consisted of blood. CDR3 nucleotide sequence: TGTGCCAGCAGTTTCACGACCCCAGGGGGAAATTCACCCCTCCACTTT. Translating it yields CASSFTTPGGNSPLHF.